The 24 T cell receptor beta chains in this list originate from one sample, sequenced in a study of neurological immune-mediated disorders. TCRdb re-derived calls from the 5' RACE reads in MiXCR, one entry per CDR3 protein. This sample has about 70,000 distinct CDR3 sequences, with 3.2% found just once. The sequenced sample consisted of PBMCs. Source of these receptors: a woman aged 45-65 years with multiple sclerosis.

This clonotype occurred many times. The chain is built from TRBV6-1 and TRBJ2-2; D call uncertain. Germline values: CDR1 MNHNS, CDR2 SASEGT. CDR3 size: 15 residues. Deletions cut 8 bases from V and 5 bases from J, with 18 bases between. CDR3 protein: CASAPLAPSTGELFF. The CDR3 bases are TGTGCCAGCGCCCCCTTGGCCCCCTCAACCGGGGAGCTGTTTTTT.

The sample holds many counts of this clonotype. The rearrangement links TRBV29-1 to TRBJ2-7; 8 bases align to TRBD1. The CDR3 length is 13 residues. CDR1 is SQVTM, CDR2 ANQGSEA, per germline. The V segment lost 0 bases and the J segment 6 bases; nucleotides outside the gene matches: 4. The CDR3 nucleotides read TGCAGCGTTGAAGACAGGACAGGGACCGAGCAGTACTTC. Protein: CSVEDRTGTEQYF.

This clonotype was counted only a few times. The chain is built from TRBV29-1 and TRBJ2-1, with D possibly matching TRBD2 (5 bases). Trimming stripped 7 bases from V and 10 bases from J, with 23 bases between. CDR3 length equals 14 residues. From germline, CDR1 is SQVTM and CDR2 ANQGSEA. CDR3 region: CSAENYSYGGEQFF. DNA for the CDR3: TGCAGCGCGGAGAACTACAGTTACGGAGGCGAGCAGTTCTTC.

This clonotype occurred many times. This chain links TRBV29-1 with TRBJ1-2, with a tentative D call TRBD1 (6 bases). The germline gives CDR1 SQVTM, CDR2 ANQGSEA. Trimming left V 8 bases short and J 4 bases short, with 17 bases between. This CDR3 has 13 amino acids. The CDR3 here is CSFMAGAPYGYTF. DNA for the CDR3: TGCAGCTTCATGGCAGGGGCTCCCTATGGCTACACCTTC.

This clonotype was counted ten times or more. The chain combines TRBV7-2 with TRBJ2-7, with 14 bases matching TRBD2. In germline, CDR1 is SGHTA, CDR2 FQGNSA. V lost 1 base and J lost 0; bases outside the gene matches: 5. This CDR3 spans 18 amino acids. CDR3 in amino acids: CASSLVGLAGVNSYEQYF. The CDR3 region has the DNA TGTGCCAGCAGCTTAGTGGGACTAGCGGGAGTCAACTCCTACGAGCAGTACTTC.

This clonotype was recorded at least ten times. This chain's CDR3 is CASSLKRGEDTIYF. Here the CDR3 DNA reads TGTGCCAGCAGTTTAAAGAGGGGAGAGGACACCATATATTTT. J is TRBJ1-3 and V is TRBV12-3 or TRBV12-4; D may be TRBD1 (5 bases). The V end lost 2 bases, the J end lost 8 bases, and 13 bases lay between the germline ends. The CDR3 totals 14 residues.

This clonotype was seen ten or more times. The chain combines TRBV7-2 with TRBJ2-5, with 10 bases matching TRBD2. V lost 5 bases and J lost 4; bases outside the gene matches: 10. CDR1 SGHTA and CDR2 FQGNSA come from the germline V gene. This CDR3 is 16 amino acids long. The CDR3 loop reads CASSPRSLAGGETQYF. The CDR3, as DNA: TGTGCCAGCAGCCCACGATCCTTAGCGGGGGGAGAGACCCAGTACTTC.

This clonotype was recorded at least ten times. The chain links TRBV5-1 to TRBJ2-5; D might be TRBD1 (5 bases). Germline V gene sequence: CDR1 SGHRS, CDR2 YFSETQ. With 7 bases removed from V and 2 bases from J, the gap between germline ends came to 12 bases. The CDR3 extends over 13 amino acids. The CDR3 DNA reads TGCGCCAGCGCAAGTCAGGGACAAGAGACCCAGTACTTC. Translating it yields CASASQGQETQYF.

This clonotype has a count of ten or more. V gene TRBV20-1 combines with J gene TRBJ2-1, with D possibly called TRBD1 or TRBD2 (5 bases each). Trimming shortened V by 6 bases and J by 3 bases, and 18 bases separated the two germline ends. Germline V gene sequence: CDR1 DFQATT, CDR2 SNEGSKA (reference sequence). The length of the CDR3 is 15 residues. The CDR3 region is CSARDPTFYYNEQFF. DNA for the CDR3: TGCAGTGCCAGGGACCCAACATTTTACTACAATGAGCAGTTCTTC.

In its sample, this clonotype was seen many times. This chain uses TRBV5-1 with TRBJ2-3, with TRBD2 matching over 8 bases. V dropped 3 bases and J dropped 1; count of bases not matched to a gene: 7. Germline CDR1 reads SGHRS; CDR2 reads YFSETQ. The CDR3 length is 16 residues. The CDR3 DNA is TGCGCCAGCAGCTCCAGTGGAGCGGGGGGCACAGATACGCAGTATTTT. Its protein product is CASSSSGAGGTDTQYF.

A word on this clonotype: A much bigger clone sits one base away, suggesting this may be a read error. The chain joins TRBV28 to TRBJ1-5; D not resolved. Germline assignment: CDR1 MDHEN and CDR2 SYDVKM. The CDR3 contains 14 residues. The CDR3 loop is CASSFPGPRQPQNF. CDR3 in DNA: TGTGCCAGCAGTTTCCCGGGCCCCCGTCAGCCCCAGAATTTT. Filled out from reference TRBV28 and TRBJ1-5, the complete variable domain reads DVKVTQSSRYLVKRTGEKVFLECVQDMDHENMFWYRQDPGLGLRLIYFSYDVKMKEKGDIPEGYSVSREKKERFSLILESASTNQTSMYLCASSFPGPRQPQNFGDGTRLSIL.

With respect to this clonotype: One end of the junction does not line up with germline, which may come from a read error. The chain has TRBV6-2 or TRBV6-3 and TRBJ1-6; D call uncertain. The CDR3 is 14 residues long. CDR1 is MNHEY, CDR2 SVGEGT, per germline. CDR3 bases: TGTGCCAGCAGTTACGCCGGGCGGGAGTCACCCCTCAACTTT. Translated, it gives CASSYAGRESPLNF.

The table lists this clonotype with many counts. CDR3 residues: CASSTQGTNTGELFF. The CDR3 DNA follows: TGTGCCAGCAGTACCCAGGGGACCAACACCGGGGAGCTGTTTTTT. This chain links TRBV12-3 or TRBV12-4 with TRBJ2-2, with D possibly TRBD1 on 6 matching bases. Trimming left V 5 bases short and J 2 bases short, with 12 bases between. The CDR3 consists of 15 residues.

There are many counts of this clonotype. The chain couples TRBV20-1 to TRBJ1-5; D may be TRBD1 (6 bases). This CDR3 is built from 13 residues. Germline CDR1 DFQATT, CDR2 SNEGSKA (reference sequence). V was shortened by 5 bases and J by 7 bases, with 15 bases between the two germline ends. Here the CDR3 reads CSAGTGGAQPQHF. The CDR3 DNA reads TGCAGTGCTGGGACCGGGGGCGCGCAGCCCCAGCATTTT.

This clonotype was counted ten times or more. This sequence joins TRBV5-6 and TRBJ1-4; 11 bases map to TRBD1. Germline lookup yields CDR1 SGHDT and CDR2 YYEEEE. V lost 4 bases to trimming and J lost 5 bases; unmatched junction nucleotides: 4. This CDR3 is 15 amino acids long. The CDR3 DNA is TGTGCCAGCAGCATCCGGGACAGGGGGAATGAAAAACTGTTTTTT. Protein sequence: CASSIRDRGNEKLFF.

This clonotype came up many times. This rearrangement joins TRBV9 to TRBJ2-5; no clear D. CDR1 and CDR2 from the germline V gene are SGDLS and YYNGEE. The CDR3 has 18 amino acids. Trimming cost V 4 bases and J 1 base, with 23 bases left between them. CDR3 DNA sequence: TGTGCCAGCAGCCAGCGTATTAAGGCCCCGGTTGTCCAAGAGACCCAGTACTTC. Translation gives CASSQRIKAPVVQETQYF.

This chain uses TRBV18 with TRBJ2-7, with unresolved D. The ends were cut back, 3 bases at V and 2 bases at J, with 8 bases in the middle. Per germline, CDR1 KGHSH and CDR2 LQKENI. There are 13 residues in the CDR3. The CDR3 sequence: CASSPSQAYEQYV. For the CDR3, the DNA is TGTGCCAGCTCACCCTCCCAGGCCTACGAGCAGTACGTC.

This clonotype has at least ten counts. The chain joins TRBV27 to TRBJ1-1; D remains unclear. CDR3 length: 13 amino acids. Trimming removed 2 bases from V and 2 bases from J, with 6 bases in between. Per germline, CDR1 MNHEY and CDR2 SMNVEV (reference sequence). The CDR3, as DNA: TGTGCCAGCAGTTTAGGCAGCAACACTGAAGCTTTCTTT. Translated: CASSLGSNTEAFF.

This clonotype showed up many times. At one end the junction does not follow the germline gene, possibly because of a read error. This rearrangement joins TRBV29-1 to TRBJ1-2, with D maybe TRBD1 (5 bases). CDR1 is SQVTM and CDR2 is ANQGSEA in the germline V gene. The CDR3 runs to 12 residues. Here the CDR3 DNA reads TGCAGCGTTGAAAATTCAGGGAGTAAGGCTTTATTC. Protein sequence: CSVENSGSKALF.

The chain uses TRBV2 and TRBJ2-1; possibly TRBD2 for D (5 bases). Trimming took off 4 bases at V and 0 bases at J, with 10 bases between the two ends. This CDR3 spans 15 amino acids. The germline gives CDR1 SNHLY, CDR2 FYNNEI. The CDR3 sequence: CASSAKRSSYNEQFF. CDR3 in DNA: TGTGCCAGCAGTGCTAAGCGGAGCTCCTACAATGAGCAGTTCTTC.

This clonotype was observed at least ten times. CDR3 sequence: CASSLRLASSYNEQFF. For the CDR3, the DNA is TGTGCCAGCAGCCTGAGACTAGCCAGCTCCTACAATGAGCAGTTCTTC. The genes are TRBV5-5 and TRBJ2-1; 7 bases agree with TRBD2. This CDR3 has 16 amino acids. Germline-derived CDR1 and CDR2 are SGHKS and YYEKEE (reference sequence). V lost 4 bases and J lost 0; bases outside the gene matches: 7.

This clonotype came up many times. The V gene is TRBV9, the J gene TRBJ1-2; 7 bases map to TRBD1. V was clipped by 0 bases and J by 5 bases; unmatched bases: 10. Germline assignment: CDR1 SGDLS and CDR2 YYNGEE. The CDR3 totals 16 residues. The CDR3 region has the DNA TGTGCCAGCAGCGTAGCTACGGGGGGACAGCTATATGGCTACACCTTC. Amino acids: CASSVATGGQLYGYTF.

This clonotype was seen ten or more times. CDR3 region: CASSLDGGWQETQYF. The CDR3 DNA reads as TGTGCCAGCAGCTTAGATGGGGGCTGGCAAGAGACCCAGTACTTC. The gene calls are TRBV7-8 and TRBJ2-5; D possibly corresponds to TRBD1 (6 bases). The V end was cut by 1 base, the J end by 2 bases, with 11 bases between. Germline assignment: CDR1 SGHVS and CDR2 FQNEAQ. The CDR3 consists of 15 residues.

This clonotype was seen many times. The chain is built from TRBV10-3 and TRBJ2-6; the match to TRBD1 covers 7 bases. The germline CDR1 and CDR2 sequences are ENHRY and SYGVKD. V lost 10 bases and J lost 0; bases outside the gene matches: 6. The CDR3 loop spans 15 amino acids. CDR3 DNA sequence: TGTGCCACCTCGGGACAGATCTCTGGGGCCAACGTCCTGACTTTC. Translating gives CATSGQISGANVLTF.